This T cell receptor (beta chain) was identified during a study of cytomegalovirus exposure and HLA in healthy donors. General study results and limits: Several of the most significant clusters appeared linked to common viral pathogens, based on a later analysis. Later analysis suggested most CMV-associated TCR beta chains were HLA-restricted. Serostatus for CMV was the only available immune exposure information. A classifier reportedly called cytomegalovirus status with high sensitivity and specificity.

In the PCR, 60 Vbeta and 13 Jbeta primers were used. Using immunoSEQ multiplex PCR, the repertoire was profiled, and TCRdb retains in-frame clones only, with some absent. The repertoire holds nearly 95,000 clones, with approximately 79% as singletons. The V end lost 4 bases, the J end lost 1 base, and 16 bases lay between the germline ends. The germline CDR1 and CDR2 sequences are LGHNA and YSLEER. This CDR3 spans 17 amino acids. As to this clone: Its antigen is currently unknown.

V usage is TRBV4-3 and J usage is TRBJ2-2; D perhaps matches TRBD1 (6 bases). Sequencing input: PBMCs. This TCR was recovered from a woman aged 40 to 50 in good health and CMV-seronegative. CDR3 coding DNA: TGCGCCAGCAGCCTCCAGGGGATTTCATTGAACACCGGGGAGCTGTTTTTT. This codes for CASSLQGISLNTGELFF.